Reported below is one TCR beta chain. Its antigen is still unknown. This sample was taken from a study of T cell responses to AZD1222 COVID-19 vaccine. Study-wide points: Donors skewed white British and female; clonal diversity was possibly underestimated.

The method was immunoSEQ multiplex PCR; TCRdb's version includes in-frame clones alone and lacks a portion of them. The sample has 150,000 to 200,000 clones, more than 85% seen once. The source is an adult in good health. The sequencing here drew on peripheral blood, taken on day 0 of AZD1222 vaccination.

The CDR3 protein is CASSSLGGRSYNEQFF. The CDR3 bases are TGTGCCAGCAGCTCCTTAGGGGGCCGGTCCTACAATGAGCAGTTCTTC. The chain carries TRBV7-8 and TRBJ2-1; 7 nucleotides line up with TRBD1. The CDR3 consists of 16 residues. Trimming at V came to 4 bases and at J to 1 base, leaving 7 bases not matched to a gene. CDR1 is SGHVS, CDR2 FQNEAQ, per germline.